A single sample gave rise to the 15 T cell receptor beta chains below, sequenced in a study of shared clonotypes between healthy human individuals. Generated by immunoSEQ multiplex PCR, the TCRdb table keeps only in-frame clones and is missing some. This sample has some 2,500,000 clones, with about nine tenths found just once. Sequencing was done on a sample of naive CD4+ T cells from PBMCs. Regarding subset: CD45RA+ positively selected. The receptors stem from a man aged 18 to 30 in good health. Some clones in this sample may be carry-over from other donors' samples.

The chain is built from TRBV28 and TRBJ2-1, with TRBD2 as a possible D gene (6 bases). CDR1 is MDHEN and CDR2 is SYDVKM in the germline V gene. Trimming took 5 bases from V and 2 from J, leaving 16 bases between them. This CDR3 has 16 residues. CDR3 sequence: CASSPPGRGPYNEQFF. CDR3 nucleotide sequence: TGTGCCAGCAGTCCCCCCGGGCGGGGCCCCTACAATGAGCAGTTCTTC.

About this clone: This sample also contains other DNA sequences that code for the same CDR3. This rearrangement joins TRBV2 to TRBJ2-7, with 7 bases identical to TRBD1. The J segment lost 3 bases and the V segment lost 5 bases, leaving 1 base of the junction unmatched. The CDR3 is 12 amino acids. From germline, CDR1 is SNHLY and CDR2 FYNNEI. CDR3 residues: CASSRDSYEQYF. The CDR3 region has the DNA TGTGCCAGCAGTCGGGACAGCTACGAGCAGTACTTC.

This clone came up once. The V call is TRBV5-4, the J call TRBJ2-7; D is undetermined. The CDR3 contains 13 residues. The germline V and J ends were trimmed by 0 bases and 3 bases, with 7 bases remaining between them. Germline CDR1 and CDR2: SGHNT and YYREEE (reference sequence). CDR3 nucleotide sequence: TGTGCCAGCAGCTTGGGGGCCTACTACGAGCAGTACTTC. Protein sequence: CASSLGAYYEQYF. Based on the CDR3 plus reference TRBV5-4 and TRBJ2-7, the full variable domain is ETGVTQSPTHLIKTRGQQVTLRCSSQSGHNTVSWYQQALGQGPQFIFQYYREEENGRGNFPPRFSGLQFPNYSSELNVNALELDDSALYLCASSLGAYYEQYFGPGTRLTVT.

This clone was counted a few times. The rearrangement joins TRBV30 to TRBJ1-5; no reliable D call. Trimming left V 2 bases short and J 1 base short, with 6 bases between. The CDR3 runs to 13 residues. Per germline, CDR1 GTSNPN and CDR2 SVGIG (reference sequence). The CDR3 sequence is CAWSTLSNQPQHF. The CDR3 DNA sequence: TGTGCCTGGAGTACGTTAAGCAATCAGCCCCAGCATTTT.

V and J are TRBV7-2 and TRBJ2-7; D gene ambiguous. This CDR3 has 14 residues. The germline CDR1 and CDR2 sequences are SGHTA and FQGNSA. V was trimmed by 2 bases and J by 6 bases, leaving 14 bases between them. CDR3 nucleotides: TGTGCCAGCAGCTTACCTCTAGGTACTCTCGAGCAGTACTTC. Translating gives CASSLPLGTLEQYF.

The chain employs TRBV30 and TRBJ1-2; tentatively, D is TRBD1 (5 bases). The CDR3 is 13 residues long. V lost 3 bases and J 12 bases, leaving 20 bases between the germline ends. Germline CDR1 is GTSNPN and CDR2 is SVGIG (reference sequence). The CDR3 DNA is TGTGCCTGGAGGTGGGGCAGTGTGACGGGAAACACCTTC. This encodes CAWRWGSVTGNTF.

The V gene is TRBV11-3, the J gene TRBJ2-5; D may be TRBD2 (6 bases). Germline V gene sequence: CDR1 SGHNT, CDR2 YENEEA. V was clipped by 6 bases and J by 1 base, with 12 bases between them. This CDR3 contains 14 residues. CDR3 DNA: TGTGCCAGCAGTCGTGGGGGGACCCAAGAGACCCAGTACTTC. It specifies CASSRGGTQETQYF.

This sequence joins TRBV5-1 and TRBJ2-3, with TRBD2 matching over 13 bases. The length of the CDR3 is 15 residues. V was pared by 2 bases and J by 7 bases, with 4 bases of the junction left unmatched. The germline CDR1 and CDR2 sequences are SGHRS and YFSETQ. CDR3 nucleotides: TGCGCCAGCAGCTTTGGGACTAGCGGGATGAATACGCAGTATTTT. Amino acid sequence: CASSFGTSGMNTQYF.

The chain links TRBV7-9 to TRBJ2-4; TRBD1 might be the D (5 bases). Germline assignment: CDR1 SEHNR and CDR2 FQNEAQ (reference sequence). V was pared by 3 bases and J by 5 bases, with 17 bases between. The CDR3 contains 16 residues. The CDR3 is CASSLGSGRVQNIQYF. The CDR3 DNA reads TGTGCCAGCAGCTTGGGGTCGGGCAGGGTGCAAAACATTCAGTACTTC.

The rearrangement links TRBV19 to TRBJ1-2; TRBD1 is a possible D gene (5 bases). CDR1 and CDR2 from the germline V gene are LNHDA and SQIVND (reference sequence). The CDR3 extends over 14 amino acids. With 5 bases removed from V and 8 bases from J, the gap between germline ends came to 18 bases. CDR3 amino acids: CASSPQGALVGYTF. CDR3 DNA: TGTGCCAGTAGTCCCCAAGGGGCACTCGTAGGCTACACCTTC. Using reference TRBV19 and TRBJ1-2 for the parts outside the CDR3, the full variable domain is DGGITQSPKYLFRKEGQNVTLSCEQNLNHDAMYWYRQDPGQGLRLIYYSQIVNDFQKGDIAEGYSVSREKKESFPLTVTSAQKNPTAFYLCASSPQGALVGYTFGSGTRLTVV.

Notes on this clone: At one end the junction does not follow the germline gene, possibly because of a read error. The chain has TRBV6-1 and TRBJ1-2, with 9 bases matching TRBD1. This CDR3 is 15 amino acids long. The germline V gene encodes CDR1 MNHNS and CDR2 SASEGT. This CDR3 reads CASTEQGAPDYGYTF. DNA of the CDR3: TGTGCCAGCACTGAACAGGGGGCGCCTGACTATGGCTACACCTTC.

The chain has TRBV15 and TRBJ1-3, with D perhaps TRBD1 (5 bases). V lost 0 bases and J lost 3, with 15 bases in between. This CDR3 is 17 amino acids long. Germline-derived CDR1 and CDR2 are LNHNV and YYDKDF (reference sequence). The CDR3 bases are TGTGCCACCAGCAGAGATTCGGGGGTAGGGGATGGAAACACCATATATTTT. Translated: CATSRDSGVGDGNTIYF.

V usage is TRBV10-1 and J usage is TRBJ1-2, with a tentative D call TRBD1 (6 bases). Trimming shortened V by 2 bases and J by 3 bases, and 19 bases separated the two germline ends. The CDR3 runs to 17 residues. Germline CDR1 and CDR2: WNHNN and SYGVQD (reference sequence). The CDR3 DNA sequence: TGCGCCAGCAGTGAGCCTCGTGAGGGGGGCAGGGACTATGGCTACACCTTC. Translated, it gives CASSEPREGGRDYGYTF.

This rearrangement joins TRBV6-5 to TRBJ2-5, with D possibly being TRBD1 (5 bases). From germline, CDR1 is MNHEY and CDR2 SVGAGI. V was pared by 5 bases and J by 5 bases, with 15 bases between. The CDR3 is made up of 14 amino acids. The CDR3 region has the DNA TGTGCCAGCAGTGACAGACTGGGCTCGGAGACCCAGTACTTC. Protein: CASSDRLGSETQYF.

This clone appeared a single time. V gene TRBV5-1 combines with J gene TRBJ2-3; TRBD2 matches at 12 bases. Germline V gives CDR1 SGHRS, CDR2 YFSETQ. Trimming cost V 6 bases and J 5 bases; bases outside gene matches: 10. The CDR3 length is 16 residues. The CDR3 bases are TGCGCCAGCACGCTAGCGGGAGGGCCCCGTGGAGATACGCAGTATTTT. This translates into CASTLAGGPRGDTQYF.